These 24 T cell receptor beta chains were all obtained from the same sample, sequenced in a study of blood T cells in healthy people across ages. Together with a sample-barcoded 5' primer, a J-beta primer mix was included in a second PCR lasting about 7 to 11 cycles. TCRdb re-called the 5' RACE reads with MiXCR, one entry per CDR3 protein. The table lists over 600,000 distinct CDR3 sequences, roughly 50% of them singletons. The material sequenced was blood. The source is a middle-aged man in good health.

The V gene is TRBV28, the J gene TRBJ1-1; D call uncertain. In germline, CDR1 is MDHEN, CDR2 SYDVKM. Trimming stripped 2 bases from V and 3 bases from J, with 4 bases between. The CDR3 runs 12 residues. This chain's CDR3 is CASSLLYTEAFF. The CDR3 DNA sequence: TGTGCCAGCAGTTTACTCTACACTGAAGCTTTCTTT.

This clonotype showed up many times. Compared with germline, one end of the junction differs, possibly owing to a read error. The chain recombines TRBV5-1 with TRBJ2-7, with 7 positions matching TRBD2. CDR3 length equals 14 residues. Germline CDR1 and CDR2: SGHRS and YFSETQ. The CDR3 sequence is CASSVTGGSYEQYF. The CDR3 DNA reads as TGTGCCAGCAGCGTAACGGGAGGCTCCTACGAGCAGTACTTC.

This chain links TRBV12-3 or TRBV12-4 with TRBJ2-7; tentative D call: TRBD1 (5 bases). V was pared by 6 bases and J by 1 base, with 16 bases between. The CDR3 runs 15 residues. CDR3 DNA: TGTGCCAGCAGGTCGGACAAGGGCTTGTCCTACGAGCAGTACTTC. It encodes CASRSDKGLSYEQYF.

This chain joins TRBV21-1 and TRBJ2-5; no check of the table's D call, TRBD1, against the DNA was made. The J call is in doubt because the DNA end fits TRBJ2-7 better. TRBV21-1 is labeled a pseudogene. The CDR3 has 18 residues. CDR3 sequence (DNA): TGTGCCAGCAGGAAACCGGGACAGGGGTCCCCAGGGCCACGCGAGCAGTACTTC. This encodes CASRKPGQGSPGPREQYF.

The sample holds a few counts of this clonotype. The chain is built from TRBV28 and TRBJ2-7; 10 bases match TRBD1. Germline CDR1 MDHEN, CDR2 SYDVKM. Trimming cost V 4 bases and J 2 bases; bases outside gene matches: 5. This CDR3 comprises 15 residues. The CDR3 region has the DNA TGTGCCAGCAGTTCAACGGGACAGGGGACCTACGAGCAGTACTTC. This gives the protein CASSSTGQGTYEQYF.

This rearrangement joins TRBV7-2 to TRBJ2-3; 13 bases are a match to TRBD2. V was clipped by 6 bases and J by 1 base; unmatched bases: 7. The CDR3 loop spans 17 amino acids. The V gene's germline CDR1 is SGHTA and CDR2 FQGNSA. The CDR3 loop is CASRSRGLAGRTDTQYF. CDR3 nucleotides: TGTGCCAGCAGATCACGGGGACTAGCGGGGCGCACAGATACGCAGTATTTT.

Note on this clonotype: One end of the junction does not line up with germline, which may come from a read error. The rearrangement uses TRBV28 and TRBJ2-4; 7 bases align to TRBD1. The CDR3 totals 16 residues. Germline V gives CDR1 MDHEN, CDR2 SYDVKM. The CDR3 loop is CASSLSPRQGAHEQCF. In DNA, the CDR3 is TGTGCCAGCAGTTTGAGCCCGAGACAGGGTGCCCACGAGCAGTGCTTC.

J is TRBJ1-2 and V is TRBV10-3; D is possibly TRBD1 (6 bases). V lost 4 bases and J 4 bases, leaving 13 bases between the germline ends. The germline gives CDR1 ENHRY, CDR2 SYGVKD. The CDR3 covers 14 residues. The CDR3 sequence is CAISGDTRGYGYTF. DNA of the CDR3: TGTGCCATCAGTGGGGACACTCGGGGCTATGGCTACACCTTC.

The rearrangement joins TRBV6-5 to TRBJ2-5, with a weak D call TRBD2 (7 bases). The germline CDR1 and CDR2 sequences are MNHEY and SVGAGI. V was pared by 3 bases and J by 4 bases, with 18 bases between. This CDR3 contains 16 residues. The CDR3 bases are TGTGCCAGCAGTTATTGGCTGGGGGGGCCTAGAGAGACCCAGTACTTC. It translates to CASSYWLGGPRETQYF.

This chain uses TRBV14 with TRBJ2-1, with D perhaps matching TRBD1 (7 bases). Germline assignment: CDR1 SGHDN and CDR2 FVKESK. This CDR3 is built from 14 residues. V lost 3 bases and J lost 6, with 12 bases in between. This chain's CDR3 is CASSQNRGGNEQFF. The CDR3 nucleotides read TGTGCCAGCAGCCAGAACAGGGGAGGCAATGAGCAGTTCTTC.

A few counts support this clonotype. The CDR3 here is CASSLGDRVVETQYF. CDR3 bases: TGTGCCAGCAGCTTGGGGGACAGGGTGGTCGAGACCCAGTACTTC. V usage is TRBV5-6 and J usage is TRBJ2-5; 9 nucleotides agree with TRBD1. The CDR3 loop spans 15 amino acids. V trimming: 0 bases; J trimming: 5 bases; junction bases outside the gene matches: 5. The germline gives CDR1 SGHDT, CDR2 YYEEEE.

The rearrangement uses TRBV27 and TRBJ2-1, with a tentative D call TRBD2 (7 bases). Germline CDR1 reads MNHEY; CDR2 reads SMNVEV (reference sequence). The CDR3 totals 13 residues. V lost 7 bases and J 10 bases, leaving 17 bases between the germline ends. For the CDR3, the DNA is TGTGCCAGCACCAAGGGGGGGGTCAAGGAGCAGTTCTTC. It encodes CASTKGGVKEQFF.

This clonotype was picked up a small number of times. The chain links TRBV5-1 to TRBJ2-1; 7 bases match TRBD2. The CDR3 is 18 amino acids. The ends lost 0 bases at V and 0 bases at J; junction bases unmatched: 9. The germline gives CDR1 SGHRS, CDR2 YFSETQ. CDR3 bases: TGCGCCAGCAGCTTGGAGCCTAGCGGTCACAGCTCCTACAATGAGCAGTTCTTC. This gives the protein CASSLEPSGHSSYNEQFF.

The table lists this clonotype with a few counts. The chain couples TRBV7-2 to TRBJ1-4; TRBD1 aligns across 8 bases. The trim removed 5 bases at V and 8 bases at J, leaving 4 bases unmatched. This CDR3 has 13 amino acids. Germline V gives CDR1 SGHTA, CDR2 FQGNSA. The CDR3 sequence is CASSQGAGEKLFF. The CDR3 DNA follows: TGTGCCAGCAGCCAGGGGGCGGGCGAAAAACTGTTTTTT.

This chain uses TRBV21-1 with TRBJ2-7; the table's D gene call, TRBD1, was not cross checked with the DNA. TRBV21-1 is a pseudogene segment. The CDR3 spans 19 residues. In DNA form, the CDR3 reads TGTGCCAGCAGCAAAGCCCAGGACCGGGACAGGGGCCACGATGGGGCCCAGTACTTC. Amino acid sequence: CASSKAQDRDRGHDGAQYF.

This clonotype was recorded a few times. The chain links TRBV28 to TRBJ1-2, with D possibly TRBD1 on 5 matching bases. The CDR3 loop spans 15 amino acids. The V gene's germline CDR1 is MDHEN and CDR2 SYDVKM. V lost 5 bases, J lost 10 bases, and 23 bases lay in between. The chain's CDR3 is CASSPPGGLRDLYTF. Here the CDR3 DNA reads TGTGCCAGCAGTCCACCGGGGGGTCTTAGAGATCTCTACACCTTC.

The gene calls are TRBV10-3 and TRBJ2-3, with 7 bases identical to TRBD2. Germline CDR1 and CDR2: ENHRY and SYGVKD. The CDR3 is 13 amino acids. V shed 10 bases, J shed 2 bases, and the junction held 6 bases outside the gene matches. Here the CDR3 reads CASLADPTDTQYF. DNA of the CDR3: TGTGCCAGTCTAGCGGACCCCACAGATACGCAGTATTTT.

The chain combines TRBV28 with TRBJ2-3, with 7 bases that match TRBD2. Germline CDR1 MDHEN, CDR2 SYDVKM. V gave up 2 bases and J gave up 3 bases; unmatched junction bases: 11. The CDR3 is made up of 17 amino acids. Here the CDR3 DNA reads TGTGCCAGCAGTTTAGGTCCCGGACGGGGGGAGACAGATACGCAGTATTTT. Encoded protein: CASSLGPGRGETDTQYF.

V and J are TRBV24-1 and TRBJ1-2; unclear D gene. V was pared by 0 bases and J by 7 bases, with 5 bases between. This CDR3 is 12 amino acids long. Germline V gene sequence: CDR1 KGHDR, CDR2 SFDVKD. This chain's CDR3 is CATSDLSGGYTF. CDR3 nucleotides: TGTGCCACCAGTGATTTGAGTGGTGGCTACACCTTC.

This clonotype was counted only a few times. This chain links TRBV4-3 with TRBJ2-7, with D possibly matching TRBD1 (5 bases). This CDR3 spans 13 amino acids. Germline V lookup: CDR1 LGHNA, CDR2 YSLEER. The V and J ends lost 0 bases and 7 bases respectively, with 10 bases between them. The CDR3 loop is CASSQDLNREQYF. The DNA for the CDR3 is TGCGCCAGCAGCCAAGATCTAAACAGGGAGCAGTACTTC.

Concerning this clonotype: Just one base apart from a much larger clone, this may be a read error. The J gene is TRBJ2-1, the V gene TRBV5-1; D is ambiguous. The CDR3 extends over 14 amino acids. Germline V gene sequence: CDR1 SGHRS, CDR2 YFSETQ. Trimming took off 0 bases at V and 5 bases at J, with 9 bases between the two ends. The CDR3 reads CASSLGQEHNEQFF. CDR3 bases: TGCGCCAGCAGCTTGGGCCAGGAGCACAATGAGCAGTTCTTC.

The rearrangement links TRBV29-1 to TRBJ1-5; possibly TRBD1 for D (6 bases). Germline V gene data show CDR1 as SQVTM and CDR2 as ANQGSEA. Trimming stripped 7 bases from V and 5 bases from J, with 18 bases between. There are 14 residues in the CDR3. As DNA, the CDR3 is TGCAGCGCTTCCCCGGGGGGCGGTGATCAGCCCCAGCATTTT. Protein sequence: CSASPGGGDQPQHF. Complete variable domain (other parts from reference TRBV29-1 and TRBJ1-5): SAVISQKPSRDICQRGTSLTIQCQVDSQVTMMFWYRQQPGQSLTLIATANQGSEATYESGFVIDKFPISRPNLTFSTLTVSNMSPEDSSIYLCSASPGGGDQPQHFGDGTRLSIL.

This clonotype was found a few times. The chain links TRBV7-3 to TRBJ1-5; D ambiguous. Deletions cut 3 bases from V and 0 bases from J, with 18 bases between. From germline, CDR1 is SGHTA and CDR2 FQGTGA. The length of the CDR3 is 18 residues. CDR3 in amino acids: CASSFPDNDPYSNQPQHF. The CDR3 coding sequence is TGTGCCAGCAGCTTCCCCGACAACGACCCATATAGCAATCAGCCCCAGCATTTT.

The chain has TRBV5-5 and TRBJ2-3; D may be TRBD1 (7 bases). V was shortened by 4 bases and J by 2 bases, with 14 bases between the two germline ends. Germline CDR1 reads SGHKS; CDR2 reads YYEKEE (reference sequence). The CDR3 covers 15 residues. The CDR3 DNA reads as TGTGCCAGCAGCCAGGGGGGCGGTTTCACAGATACGCAGTATTTT. It encodes CASSQGGGFTDTQYF. Variable domain in full (rest from reference TRBV5-5 and TRBJ2-3): DAGVTQSPTHLIKTRGQQVTLRCSPISGHKSVSWYQQVLGQGPQFIFQYYEKEERGRGNFPDRFSARQFPNYSSELNVNALLLGDSALYLCASSQGGGFTDTQYFGPGTRLTVL.